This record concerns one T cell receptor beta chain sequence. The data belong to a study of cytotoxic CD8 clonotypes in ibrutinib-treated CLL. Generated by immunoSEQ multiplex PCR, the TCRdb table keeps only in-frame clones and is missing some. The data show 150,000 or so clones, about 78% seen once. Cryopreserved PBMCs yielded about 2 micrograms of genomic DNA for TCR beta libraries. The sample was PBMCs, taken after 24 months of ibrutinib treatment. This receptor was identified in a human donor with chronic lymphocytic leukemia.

As DNA, the CDR3 is TGTGCCAGCAGCCAACGCACGGACAGGGACTATGGCTACACCTTC. This translates into CASSQRTDRDYGYTF. V usage is TRBV4-2 and J usage is TRBJ1-2; TRBD1 aligns across 8 bases. This CDR3 has 15 residues. Per germline, CDR1 LGHNA and CDR2 YNFKEQ. With 2 bases clipped from V and 3 bases from J, the junction kept 5 bases outside the gene matches.